The 13 T cell receptor beta chains below come from one sample, sequenced in a study of cytomegalovirus exposure and HLA in healthy donors (dated by TCRdb to about 2017). Libraries came from the immunoSEQ multiplex PCR assay. For the multiplex PCR, a mixture combining 60 forward primers for TCR Vbeta segments and 13 reverse primers for TCR Jbeta segments was used. TCRdb obtained this table from immuneACCESS and retained in-frame rearrangements with V and J assigned. These tables miss some clones; where compared with another copy, unresolved V genes account for less than half of the shortfall, and the remainder is unexplained. This sample's records show 150,000 to 200,000 clones. Clones ranked in the top ten supply approximately 0.74% of the sample. Input material: PBMCs. These receptors were collected from a boy between 5 and 17 years old in good health and CMV-seronegative.

This chain joins TRBV29-1 and TRBJ1-1; possibly TRBD1 for D (5 bases). The CDR3 length is 11 residues. Germline V CDR1 and CDR2: SQVTM, ANQGSEA. The V end was cut by 2 bases, the J end by 11 bases, with 12 bases between. CDR3 coding DNA: TGCAGCGTTGAAAGGCTGGGGGGGGCTTTCTTT. This sequence encodes CSVERLGGAFF.

The chain employs TRBV6-5 and TRBJ2-3, with 7 positions matching TRBD1. Germline V gene lookup returns CDR1 MNHEY and CDR2 SVGAGI. J was trimmed by 3 bases and V by 6 bases; bases with no gene match: 6. The CDR3 is made up of 14 amino acids. The CDR3 is CASRRQGWTDTQYF. DNA for the CDR3: TGTGCCAGCAGGCGACAGGGCTGGACAGATACGCAGTATTTT.

J is TRBJ1-5 and V is TRBV4-1, with D maybe TRBD1 (5 bases). V gave up 3 bases and J gave up 6 bases, with 18 bases separating them. The CDR3 spans 16 residues. Germline V gene data show CDR1 as MGHRA and CDR2 as YSYEKL. For the CDR3, the DNA is TGCGCCAGCAGCCACCGGGGGAAAGGGGAGATTCAGCCCCAGCATTTT. Its translation: CASSHRGKGEIQPQHF.

The genes are TRBV7-2 and TRBJ1-1; the match to TRBD1 covers 7 bases. From germline, CDR1 is SGHTA and CDR2 FQGNSA. With 4 bases clipped from V and 2 bases from J, the junction kept 7 bases outside the gene matches. The CDR3 covers 15 residues. CDR3 bases: TGTGCCAGCAGCTCAGGAGCAGGGGGAAACACTGAAGCTTTCTTT. This sequence encodes CASSSGAGGNTEAFF.

This chain connects TRBV5-5 to TRBJ2-7; weak D call: TRBD2 (6 bases). From germline, CDR1 is SGHKS and CDR2 YYEKEE (reference sequence). Trimming took 4 bases from V and 1 from J, leaving 18 bases between them. The CDR3 covers 16 residues. CDR3 nucleotide sequence: TGTGCCAGCAGCCCTCCCATGGGGAGGAGGTCCTACGAGCAGTACTTC. This sequence encodes CASSPPMGRRSYEQYF.

The gene calls are TRBV5-4 and TRBJ2-2; D unclear. The CDR3 spans 14 residues. Trimming took off 0 bases at V and 3 bases at J, with 6 bases between the two ends. Germline V gives CDR1 SGHNT, CDR2 YYREEE (reference sequence). CDR3 in DNA: TGTGCCAGCAGCTTGGAGGCGGACACCGGGGAGCTGTTTTTT. Translating gives CASSLEADTGELFF. Complete variable domain (other parts from reference TRBV5-4 and TRBJ2-2): ETGVTQSPTHLIKTRGQQVTLRCSSQSGHNTVSWYQQALGQGPQFIFQYYREEENGRGNFPPRFSGLQFPNYSSELNVNALELDDSALYLCASSLEADTGELFFGEGSRLTVL.

J is TRBJ1-5 and V is TRBV5-5; D remains ambiguous. The CDR3 length is 13 residues. The germline V and J ends were trimmed by 1 base and 1 base, with 3 bases remaining between them. CDR1 is SGHKS and CDR2 is YYEKEE in the germline V gene (reference sequence). The chain's CDR3 is CASSLQSNQPQHF. CDR3 DNA sequence: TGTGCCAGCAGCTTGCAGAGCAATCAGCCCCAGCATTTT.

This rearrangement joins TRBV6-5 to TRBJ2-1; possible D gene TRBD2, 5 bases. The CDR3 has 16 residues. Germline lookup yields CDR1 MNHEY and CDR2 SVGAGI. V gave up 0 bases and J gave up 2 bases, with 11 bases separating them. CDR3 in amino acids: CASSYSPGFTYNEQFF. CDR3 DNA: TGTGCCAGCAGTTACTCACCGGGGTTCACCTACAATGAGCAGTTCTTC.

The chain recombines TRBV5-4 with TRBJ1-2; 7 bases agree with TRBD1. Germline V lookup: CDR1 SGHNT, CDR2 YYREEE (reference sequence). CDR3 size: 13 residues. Unmatched junction bases numbered 7, after V lost 5 bases and J lost 6 bases. CDR3 sequence (DNA): TGTGCCAGCAGGGCCGGACAGGAGAATGGCTACACCTTC. Translating gives CASRAGQENGYTF.

The chain joins TRBV19 to TRBJ1-1; weak D call: TRBD1 (6 bases). The CDR3 has 16 residues. Germline CDR1 reads LNHDA; CDR2 reads SQIVND (reference sequence). V was trimmed by 2 bases and J by 5 bases, leaving 18 bases between them. CDR3 in DNA: TGTGCCAGTAGTATATCGTCCAGGGGCCTCCCGACTGAAGCTTTCTTT. It is translated as CASSISSRGLPTEAFF.

The gene calls are TRBV25-1 and TRBJ1-4; possible D gene TRBD1, 6 bases. The CDR3 runs to 15 residues. Germline V gene sequence: CDR1 MGHDK, CDR2 SYGVNS. Between the trimmed V and J ends, which lost 6 bases and 4 bases, there was a span of 15 bases. The CDR3 protein is CASREGDTLNEKLFF. In DNA, the CDR3 is TGTGCCAGCAGGGAAGGGGACACGCTTAATGAAAAACTGTTTTTT.

This chain uses TRBV7-3 with TRBJ2-2; D is ambiguous. V dropped 1 base and J dropped 0 bases, with 9 bases sitting between them. The CDR3 is 16 residues long. Per germline, CDR1 SGHTA and CDR2 FQGTGA. The CDR3 reads CASSLSVGPNTGELFF. For the CDR3, the DNA is TGTGCCAGCAGCTTAAGCGTTGGGCCGAACACCGGGGAGCTGTTTTTT. Looking up the rest from reference TRBV7-3 and TRBJ2-2 gives the full variable domain: GAGVSQTPSNKVTEKGKYVELRCDPISGHTALYWYRQSLGQGPEFLIYFQGTGAADDSGLPNDRFFAVRPEGSVSTLKIQRTERGDSAVYLCASSLSVGPNTGELFFGEGSRLTVL.

The chain combines TRBV10-3 with TRBJ1-1; no clear D gene. Germline values: CDR1 ENHRY, CDR2 SYGVKD. The V gene lost 0 bases and the J gene lost 7 bases, with 15 bases spanning the gap. The length of the CDR3 is 15 residues. The CDR3 protein is CAISESQITEDEAFF. CDR3 nucleotide sequence: TGTGCCATCAGTGAGTCCCAGATAACAGAAGATGAAGCTTTCTTT.